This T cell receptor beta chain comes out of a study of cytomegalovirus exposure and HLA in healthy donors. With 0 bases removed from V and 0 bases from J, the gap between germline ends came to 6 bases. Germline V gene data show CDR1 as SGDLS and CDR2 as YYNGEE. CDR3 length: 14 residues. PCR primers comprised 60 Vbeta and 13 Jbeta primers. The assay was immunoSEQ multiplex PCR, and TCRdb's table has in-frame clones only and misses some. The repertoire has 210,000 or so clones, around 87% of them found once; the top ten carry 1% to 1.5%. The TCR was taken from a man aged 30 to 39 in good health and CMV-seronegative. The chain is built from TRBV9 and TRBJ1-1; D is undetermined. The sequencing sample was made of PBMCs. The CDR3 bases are TGTGCCAGCAGCGTAGAATCCATGAACACTGAAGCTTTCTTT. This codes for CASSVESMNTEAFF.